Each of the 18 T cell receptor beta chains below was sequenced from the same sample in a study of cytomegalovirus exposure and HLA in healthy donors. The study ran its PCR with 60 Vbeta and 13 Jbeta primers. Assay used: immunoSEQ multiplex PCR; TCRdb lists only in-frame clones, some missing. The data show roughly 100,000 clones, with around 82% seen just once and around a tenth held by the top ten. Sequencing was performed on PBMCs. The source of these receptors is a woman in her late teens or twenties in good health and CMV-seropositive.

The rearrangement joins TRBV27 to TRBJ1-5; D might be TRBD1 (6 bases). Germline CDR1 is MNHEY and CDR2 is SMNVEV (reference sequence). The CDR3 runs to 15 residues. V was cut by 8 bases and J by 3 bases, with 17 bases left in between. CDR3 in DNA: TGTGCCAGCGCCGGGGGGCCGCATTACAATCAGCCCCAGCATTTT. This sequence encodes CASAGGPHYNQPQHF.

The chain couples TRBV10-3 to TRBJ2-7; D perhaps matches TRBD2 (6 bases). Germline-derived CDR1 and CDR2 are ENHRY and SYGVKD. This CDR3 has 14 residues. The germline V and J ends were trimmed by 8 bases and 0 bases, with 14 bases remaining between them. CDR3 residues: CAIQGASASYEQYF. The CDR3, as DNA: TGTGCCATCCAAGGGGCTAGCGCCTCCTACGAGCAGTACTTC.

The chain carries TRBV5-6 and TRBJ1-5; possibly TRBD1 for D (6 bases). Germline V gives CDR1 SGHDT, CDR2 YYEEEE. CDR3 size: 16 residues. V dropped 4 bases and J dropped 0 bases, with 14 bases sitting between them. In DNA, the CDR3 is TGTGCCAGCAGCCGGTTCCCAGGGGCTAGCAATCAGCCCCAGCATTTT. Translating it yields CASSRFPGASNQPQHF.

The genes are TRBV6-5 and TRBJ2-7, with TRBD1 as a possible D gene (6 bases). Germline V lookup: CDR1 MNHEY, CDR2 SVGAGI. The CDR3 contains 13 residues. V lost 6 bases, J lost 0 bases, and 9 bases lay in between. In DNA, the CDR3 is TGTGCCAGCAGCCAACAGGGCTCCTACGAGCAGTACTTC. Translation: CASSQQGSYEQYF.

The chain carries TRBV5-1 and TRBJ2-7; D may be TRBD2 (6 bases). Germline V lookup: CDR1 SGHRS, CDR2 YFSETQ. There are 16 residues in the CDR3. The germline V and J ends were trimmed by 2 bases and 0 bases, with 15 bases remaining between them. The CDR3 spells CASSFFGGESSYEQYF. In nucleotides, the CDR3 is TGCGCCAGCAGCTTTTTCGGCGGGGAGAGCTCCTACGAGCAGTACTTC.

The V and J genes are TRBV7-2 and TRBJ1-4; weak D call: TRBD1 (6 bases). CDR1 SGHTA and CDR2 FQGNSA come from the germline V gene. Trimming stripped 5 bases from V and 5 bases from J, with 15 bases between. This CDR3 spans 15 amino acids. The CDR3 DNA is TGTGCCAGCAGCCCAATTGCAGGGGAGAATGAAAAACTGTTTTTT. Translation gives CASSPIAGENEKLFF.

This clone appeared a single time. V usage is TRBV9 and J usage is TRBJ2-7, with D perhaps matching TRBD2 (6 bases). This CDR3 region has 14 residues. Between the trimmed V and J ends, which lost 10 bases and 5 bases, there was a span of 22 bases. Looked up from germline, CDR1 is SGDLS and CDR2 is YYNGEE. The CDR3 region has the DNA TGTGCCCGCCAGCCTCCGACACGGGGGAACGAGCAGTACTTC. The encoded protein is CARQPPTRGNEQYF.

J is TRBJ1-3 and V is TRBV5-1; 8 nucleotides line up with TRBD1. The ends lost 4 bases at V and 4 bases at J; junction bases unmatched: 4. CDR3 size: 14 residues. CDR1 is SGHRS, CDR2 YFSETQ, per germline. CDR3 sequence reads: CASSLGQGGNTIYF. The DNA of the CDR3 is TGCGCCAGCAGCCTAGGACAGGGAGGAAACACCATATATTTT.

The chain employs TRBV13 and TRBJ2-1; 10 bases fit TRBD1. CDR1 and CDR2 from the germline V gene are PRHDT and FYEKMQ (reference sequence). The CDR3 spans 15 residues. Trimming took 4 bases from V and 6 from J; bases not matched to a gene: 6. This chain's CDR3 is CASSSTGQGINEQFF. In DNA, the CDR3 is TGTGCCAGCAGCTCCACGGGACAGGGGATCAATGAGCAGTTCTTC. Full variable domain (rest looked up from reference TRBV13 and TRBJ2-1): AAGVIQSPRHLIKEKRETATLKCYPIPRHDTVYWYQQGPGQDPQFLISFYEKMQSDKGSIPDRFSAQQFSDYHSELNMSSLELGDSALYFCASSSTGQGINEQFFGPGTRLTVL.

J is TRBJ1-5 and V is TRBV7-2; D is uncertain. CDR3 length: 15 residues. Germline CDR1 SGHTA, CDR2 FQGNSA. Trimming stripped 2 bases from V and 0 bases from J, with 8 bases between. The CDR3 protein is CASSLSQNSNQPQHF. The CDR3 nucleotides are TGTGCCAGCAGCTTATCCCAAAATAGCAATCAGCCCCAGCATTTT. The variable domain in full, with the rest retrieved from reference TRBV7-2 and TRBJ1-5, is GAGVSQSPSNKVTEKGKDVELRCDPISGHTALYWYRQSLGQGLEFLIYFQGNSAPDKSGLPSDRFSAERTGGSVSTLTIQRTQQEDSAVYLCASSLSQNSNQPQHFGDGTRLSIL.

The CDR3 is CASSVEGGLAGASDTQYF. The CDR3 DNA reads as TGTGCCAGCAGCGTAGAGGGGGGACTAGCGGGAGCATCAGATACGCAGTATTTT. This chain joins TRBV9 and TRBJ2-3; 14 bases are a match to TRBD2. The germline V gene encodes CDR1 SGDLS and CDR2 YYNGEE. The junction had 7 bases not matched to a gene; V was cut back by 0 bases and J by 4 bases. The CDR3 extends over 18 amino acids.

This rearrangement joins TRBV2 to TRBJ1-2; D gene ambiguous. This CDR3 has 15 residues. Trimming shortened V by 5 bases and J by 4 bases, and 17 bases separated the two germline ends. Germline CDR1 SNHLY, CDR2 FYNNEI. The CDR3 DNA sequence: TGTGCCAGCAGTTTGCCGGACGGACTAGTCTATGGCTACACCTTC. Encoded protein: CASSLPDGLVYGYTF.

This clone was seen just once. The CDR3 is CSVEDRYGYTF. For the CDR3, the DNA is TGCAGCGTTGAAGATCGGTATGGCTACACCTTC. This rearrangement joins TRBV29-1 to TRBJ1-2, with D unclear. Per germline, CDR1 SQVTM and CDR2 ANQGSEA. V was pared by 0 bases and J by 5 bases, with 4 bases between. The CDR3 loop spans 11 amino acids.

This clone appeared a single time. This rearrangement joins TRBV7-2 to TRBJ2-7; 11 bases agree with TRBD2. Germline V gene data show CDR1 as SGHTA and CDR2 as FQGNSA. Unmatched junction bases numbered 9, after V lost 5 bases and J lost 3 bases. The CDR3 is made up of 16 amino acids. CDR3 sequence: CASSTRSGTSGYEQYF. The CDR3 DNA is TGTGCCAGCAGCACTAGGTCCGGGACTAGCGGCTACGAGCAGTACTTC.

This chain connects TRBV2 to TRBJ2-3; TRBD1 is a possible D gene (5 bases). This CDR3 has 17 residues. V lost 5 bases and J 0 bases, leaving 18 bases between the germline ends. Germline values: CDR1 SNHLY, CDR2 FYNNEI. The CDR3: CASSIHLRRQSTDTQYF. The CDR3 DNA is TGTGCCAGCAGTATACACCTAAGACGACAGAGCACAGATACGCAGTATTTT.

The chain combines TRBV27 with TRBJ2-1; 7 bases map to TRBD1. V lost 2 bases, J lost 7 bases, and 5 bases stayed unmatched. The length of the CDR3 is 14 residues. The V gene's germline CDR1 is MNHEY and CDR2 SMNVEV (reference sequence). The CDR3 sequence is CASSLRQGGNEQFF. CDR3 DNA: TGTGCCAGCAGTTTAAGACAGGGCGGGAATGAGCAGTTCTTC.

The chain uses TRBV7-9 and TRBJ1-1, with 8 bases matching TRBD1. Germline V lookup: CDR1 SEHNR, CDR2 FQNEAQ (reference sequence). The CDR3 has 15 amino acids. The junction had 15 bases not matched to a gene; V was cut back by 5 bases and J by 10 bases. In DNA form, the CDR3 reads TGTGCCAGCAGCCGTGGGCAGGGGGCGACTCCGATAGCTTTCTTT. It is translated as CASSRGQGATPIAFF.

The V call is TRBV6-6, the J call TRBJ2-7; 12 nucleotides match TRBD2. Germline CDR1 MNHNY, CDR2 SVGAGI (reference sequence). The CDR3 extends over 14 amino acids. V gave up 6 bases and J gave up 6 bases; unmatched junction bases: 6. Here the CDR3 DNA reads TGTGCCAGCAGCCCCACGGGACTAGCGGGCGAGCAGTACTTC. Translating gives CASSPTGLAGEQYF.